This T cell receptor (beta chain) derives from a study of T-cell memory formation after mild COVID-19. Each CDR3 protein gets one entry after TCRdb re-called the 5' RACE reads with MiXCR. The sample has fewer than 200,000 distinct CDR3 sequences, about 22% seen once; the top ten hold 20% to 25%. The sequenced sample consisted of PBMCs or a T cell subset sorted from them (not recorded which). The TCR originated in an adult woman who had mild COVID-19 (a few samples of this study predate the infection). Cell type and time point are not known.

DNA for the CDR3: TGCAGCGTGAGGCCCACAGATACGCAGTATTTT. The encoded protein is CSVRPTDTQYF. The gene calls are TRBV29-1 and TRBJ2-3; the D is unclear. V dropped 6 bases and J dropped 2 bases, with 6 bases sitting between them. Germline V gives CDR1 SQVTM, CDR2 ANQGSEA. The CDR3 covers 11 residues.